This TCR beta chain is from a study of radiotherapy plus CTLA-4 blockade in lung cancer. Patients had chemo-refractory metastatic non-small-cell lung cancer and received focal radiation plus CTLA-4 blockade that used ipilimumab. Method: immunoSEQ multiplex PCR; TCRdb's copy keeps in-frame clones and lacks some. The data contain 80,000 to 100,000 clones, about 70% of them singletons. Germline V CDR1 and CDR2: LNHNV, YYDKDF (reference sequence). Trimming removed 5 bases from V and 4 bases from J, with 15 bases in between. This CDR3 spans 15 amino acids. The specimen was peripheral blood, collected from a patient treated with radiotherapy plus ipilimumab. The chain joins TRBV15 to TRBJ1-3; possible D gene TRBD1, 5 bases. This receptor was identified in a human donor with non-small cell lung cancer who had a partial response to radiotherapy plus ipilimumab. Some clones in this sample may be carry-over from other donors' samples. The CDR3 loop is CATSPGLGRGNTIYF. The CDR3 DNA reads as TGTGCCACCAGCCCGGGACTTGGGAGAGGAAACACCATATATTTT.